The 20 T cell receptor beta chains below were found in one sample sequenced in a study of cytomegalovirus exposure and HLA in healthy donors (dated by TCRdb to 2017 to 2019). To prepare the library, the immunoSEQ multiplex PCR assay was applied. For the multiplex PCR, a mixture combining 60 forward primers for TCR Vbeta segments and 13 reverse primers for TCR Jbeta segments was used. This immuneACCESS table, as held by TCRdb, lists in-frame sequences with V and J called but not all clones. Of the missing ones, under half trace to an unresolved V gene in checked studies; the others have no known cause. Within this sample are about 130,000 clones, with 81% of them counted one time only. Of the sample, 0.95% to 1.4% falls within the top ten clones. Sequencing was carried out using PBMCs. Receptors originate from a woman between 25 and 40 years old in good health and CMV-seronegative.

The CDR3 nucleotides read TGCGCCAGCAGCTTCACTAGCGGGGGCTACAATGAGCAGTTCTTC. Translation: CASSFTSGGYNEQFF. The chain recombines TRBV5-1 with TRBJ2-1; TRBD2 agrees at 11 bases. The CDR3 is made up of 15 amino acids. V shed 2 bases, J shed 3 bases, and the junction held 1 base outside the gene matches. The germline gives CDR1 SGHRS, CDR2 YFSETQ.

V usage is TRBV6-5 and J usage is TRBJ1-5; the D gene is possibly TRBD1 (6 bases). This CDR3 comprises 15 residues. The germline V and J ends were trimmed by 7 bases and 1 base, with 14 bases remaining between them. CDR1 is MNHEY, CDR2 SVGAGI, per germline. In nucleotides, the CDR3 is TGTGCCAGCAAACCACAGGGAATGAGCAATCAGCCCCAGCATTTT. Translated: CASKPQGMSNQPQHF.

This clone has only a few counts. The J gene is TRBJ1-6, the V gene TRBV27, with D maybe TRBD1 (5 bases). In germline, CDR1 is MNHEY, CDR2 SMNVEV (reference sequence). The CDR3 contains 14 residues. V was pared by 3 bases and J by 9 bases, with 12 bases between. CDR3 nucleotides: TGTGCCAGCAGTTTGGCGCAGGGAGGTTCACCCCTCCACTTT. It specifies CASSLAQGGSPLHF.

This clone has just one count. This chain links TRBV5-1 with TRBJ2-1; TRBD2 aligns across 11 bases. The V gene's germline CDR1 is SGHRS and CDR2 YFSETQ. Trimming removed 1 base from V and 4 bases from J; junction bases left unmatched: 4. This CDR3 has 16 amino acids. CDR3 DNA: TGCGCCAGCAGCTTGCAGGTAGCGGGGGGGTACAATGAGCAGTTCTTC. Translation gives CASSLQVAGGYNEQFF.

V and J are TRBV9 and TRBJ1-4, with 10 positions matching TRBD1. The V and J ends lost 4 bases and 2 bases, in that order; junction bases with no gene match: 2. The CDR3 contains 15 residues. CDR1 is SGDLS and CDR2 is YYNGEE in the germline V gene. The CDR3 nucleotides read TGTGCCAGCAGCCCGACAGGGGGCACTAATGAAAAACTGTTTTTT. It translates to CASSPTGGTNEKLFF.

Turning to this clone: At one of its ends the junction is not consistent with the germline gene, which may arise from a read error. This chain uses TRBV7-9 with TRBJ1-3; a weak D match, TRBD1 (5 bases). The V gene's germline CDR1 is SEHNR and CDR2 FQNEAQ (reference sequence). The CDR3 runs to 12 residues. This CDR3 reads CSSSTDRNTIYF. DNA for the CDR3: TGTTCCAGCAGCACGGACAGAAACACCATATATTTT.

This sequence joins TRBV19 and TRBJ2-2; 11 bases map to TRBD2. V was clipped by 11 bases and J by 2 bases; unmatched bases: 13. CDR3 length: 17 amino acids. Germline CDR1 reads LNHDA; CDR2 reads SQIVND (reference sequence). CDR3 amino acids: CALSDTSGRGNTGELFF. Written as DNA, the CDR3 is TGTGCCTTAAGTGATACTAGCGGGAGAGGAAACACCGGGGAGCTGTTTTTT.

The J gene is TRBJ2-3, the V gene TRBV7-2; 8 positions match TRBD2. The CDR3 length is 15 residues. Germline CDR1 reads SGHTA; CDR2 reads FQGNSA. V lost 6 bases and J lost 2; bases outside the gene matches: 7. The CDR3 DNA sequence: TGTGCCAGCAGACCAGCGGGAGCCTTCACAGATACGCAGTATTTT. Residues: CASRPAGAFTDTQYF.

The V call is TRBV18, the J call TRBJ1-5, with TRBD1 as a possible D gene (5 bases). Germline V gene data show CDR1 as KGHSH and CDR2 as LQKENI. The CDR3 contains 17 residues. Trimming cost V 1 base and J 7 bases, with 20 bases left between them. CDR3 in DNA: TGTGCCAGCTCACCACGGTCCTCGGCCAGGGAAGGCCAGCCCCAGCATTTT. Translation gives CASSPRSSAREGQPQHF.

The CDR3: CASRGHTSSYNEQFF. Here the CDR3 DNA reads TGTGCCAGCAGGGGGCACACCAGCTCCTACAATGAGCAGTTCTTC. The chain carries TRBV13 and TRBJ2-1, with D maybe TRBD1 (5 bases). The CDR3 contains 15 residues. The ends were cut back, 6 bases at V and 0 bases at J, with 12 bases in the middle. Germline-derived CDR1 and CDR2 are PRHDT and FYEKMQ (reference sequence).

This sequence joins TRBV6-5 and TRBJ2-2; D might be TRBD2 (6 bases). The CDR3 runs to 15 residues. Germline V gene data show CDR1 as MNHEY and CDR2 as SVGAGI. Between the trimmed V and J ends, which lost 4 bases and 0 bases, there was a span of 9 bases. The CDR3 loop reads CASSWTTSNTGELFF. CDR3 sequence (DNA): TGTGCCAGCAGTTGGACTACCTCGAACACCGGGGAGCTGTTTTTT.

The chain couples TRBV29-1 to TRBJ2-1; the match to TRBD2 covers 12 bases. The V gene end was trimmed by 4 bases and the J gene end by 7 bases; junction bases not matched to a gene: 5. This CDR3 has 14 amino acids. Germline CDR1 is SQVTM and CDR2 is ANQGSEA. This CDR3 is CSVVVLAGGNEQFF. In nucleotides, the CDR3 is TGCAGCGTTGTTGTACTAGCGGGAGGAAATGAGCAGTTCTTC.

The chain couples TRBV7-6 to TRBJ2-1; TRBD2 matches 8 bases. The CDR3 is made up of 18 amino acids. J lost 0 bases, V lost 4 bases, and 11 bases had no gene match. CDR1 SGHVS and CDR2 FNYEAQ come from the germline V gene. CDR3 in amino acids: CASSSGGGITSSYNEQFF. The CDR3 coding sequence is TGTGCCAGCAGCTCAGGCGGGGGGATTACTAGCTCCTACAATGAGCAGTTCTTC.

This clone was seen more than once but under ten times. This chain links TRBV11-2 with TRBJ2-3; 8 bases match TRBD2. Per the germline V gene, CDR1 is SGHAT and CDR2 is FQNNGV. V was pared by 5 bases and J by 0 bases, with 7 bases of the junction left unmatched. This CDR3 spans 16 amino acids. Here the CDR3 reads CASSPVAGLSTDTQYF. CDR3 bases: TGTGCCAGCAGCCCGGTAGCGGGGCTAAGCACAGATACGCAGTATTTT.

The sample holds one count of this clone. The V gene is TRBV10-3, the J gene TRBJ2-5; 7 bases agree with TRBD1. Germline values: CDR1 ENHRY, CDR2 SYGVKD. CDR3 length: 13 residues. Unmatched junction bases numbered 8, after V lost 10 bases and J lost 3 bases. CDR3 loop: CATMGTAEETQYF. For the CDR3, the DNA is TGTGCCACCATGGGGACAGCAGAAGAGACCCAGTACTTC.

The rearrangement uses TRBV10-1 and TRBJ2-7, with 8 bases identical to TRBD1. This CDR3 spans 15 amino acids. Germline CDR1 WNHNN, CDR2 SYGVQD (reference sequence). Trimming took 2 bases from V and 4 from J; bases not matched to a gene: 7. CDR3 in DNA: TGCGCCAGCAGTGAGAGCAGGACAGGGCCTTACGAGCAGTACTTC. This translates into CASSESRTGPYEQYF.

The count of this clone is one. The same CDR3 also results from other DNA sequences found in this sample. The V gene is TRBV11-2, the J gene TRBJ2-7; TRBD2 agrees at 10 bases. Trimming at V came to 1 base and at J to 4 bases, leaving 4 bases not matched to a gene. This CDR3 region has 15 residues. Germline CDR1 and CDR2: SGHAT and FQNNGV. CDR3 in amino acids: CASSLGLAGAYEQYF. The DNA for the CDR3 is TGTGCCAGCAGCTTAGGGCTAGCGGGAGCTTACGAGCAGTACTTC.

This chain uses TRBV19 with TRBJ2-1; 10 bases match TRBD1. CDR1 LNHDA and CDR2 SQIVND come from the germline V gene (reference sequence). The CDR3 consists of 16 residues. The V and J ends lost 1 base and 4 bases, in that order; junction bases with no gene match: 4. The CDR3 region is CASSIATGGLYNEQFF. The CDR3 DNA follows: TGTGCCAGTAGTATAGCGACAGGGGGCCTTTACAATGAGCAGTTCTTC.

This clone was recorded a few times. This chain connects TRBV7-3 to TRBJ1-1; a weak D match, TRBD1 (5 bases). Per the germline V gene, CDR1 is SGHTA and CDR2 is FQGTGA. The V end lost 5 bases, the J end lost 5 bases, and 15 bases lay between the germline ends. The CDR3 has 14 residues. CDR3 nucleotides: TGTGCCAGCAGCCTCACGGGGAGGGGAACTGAAGCTTTCTTT. It is translated as CASSLTGRGTEAFF. Based on the CDR3 plus reference TRBV7-3 and TRBJ1-1, the full variable domain is GAGVSQTPSNKVTEKGKYVELRCDPISGHTALYWYRQSLGQGPEFLIYFQGTGAADDSGLPNDRFFAVRPEGSVSTLKIQRTERGDSAVYLCASSLTGRGTEAFFGQGTRLTVV.

V usage is TRBV19 and J usage is TRBJ2-1; TRBD2 matches 13 bases. The CDR3 extends over 15 amino acids. CDR1 and CDR2 (germline): LNHDA, SQIVND (reference sequence). V shed 11 bases, J shed 9 bases, and the junction held 13 bases outside the gene matches. DNA for the CDR3: TGTGCCTCCTTGTCCGGGACTAGCGGGAAAACTGAGCAGTTCTTC. Protein: CASLSGTSGKTEQFF. The whole variable domain, filled in from reference TRBV19 and TRBJ2-1, reads DGGITQSPKYLFRKEGQNVTLSCEQNLNHDAMYWYRQDPGQGLRLIYYSQIVNDFQKGDIAEGYSVSREKKESFPLTVTSAQKNPTAFYLCASLSGTSGKTEQFFGPGTRLTVL.